This TCR beta chain was captured in a study of T cell changes during pregnancy in multiple sclerosis. J was trimmed by 3 bases and V by 1 base; bases with no gene match: 6. This CDR3 has 16 amino acids. Germline assignment: CDR1 SGHDT and CDR2 YYEEEE. TCRdb's copy holds only in-frame clones and misses some; the assay was immunoSEQ multiplex PCR. Of roughly 40,000 clones listed, about 90% were seen once; the top ten hold roughly 0.75%. J is TRBJ2-4 and V is TRBV5-6, with 8 positions matching TRBD2. This receptor was taken from a female donor with multiple sclerosis, enrolled in a pregnancy study. The source material was CD4+ T cells from peripheral blood mononuclear cells, sampled before pregnancy. In DNA, the CDR3 is TGTGCCAGCAGCTTGCGGGGGGGCCTGGACAAAAACATTCAGTACTTC. It codes for CASSLRGGLDKNIQYF.